Below are 2 T cell receptor beta chains sequenced from a single sample in a study of T cells in Graves' hyperthyroidism and ophthalmopathy (dated by TCRdb to between 2018 and 2021). Library generation was performed with multiplex PCR. Data came from an Illumina HiSeq 2000. The TCR beta CDR3 regions were amplified from RNA transcripts. A first-round RT-PCR of the TCR CDR3 used the HTBI primer set with the Qiagen OneStep RT-PCR kit. TCRdb reworked the public reads: Q25 trimming with fastp, MiXCR clone assembly, productive beta chains retained. Identical CDR3 proteins give one entry, which carries the most common genes and DNA. The sample table contains 380,000 or so distinct CDR3 sequences; only one count was recorded for roughly 13% of them. The top ten constitute 20% to 25% of the sample. The sample was blood. These receptors were collected from a woman in her 30s with Graves' hyperthyroidism.

This CDR3 is CSVGGETNEKLFF. DNA for the CDR3: TGCAGCGTGGGGGGGGAAACTAATGAAAAACTGTTTTTT. The chain is built from TRBV29-1 and TRBJ1-4; possible D gene TRBD1, 5 bases. Trimming cost V 6 bases and J 1 base, with 9 bases left between them. The CDR3 sequence is 13 residues long. Germline CDR1 is SQVTM and CDR2 is ANQGSEA.

For this clonotype: At one end the junction does not follow the germline gene, possibly because of a read error. CDR3 in amino acids: CASSLGQHQETQYF. In DNA form, the CDR3 reads TGTGCTAGCAGCTTAGGTCAGCACCAAGAGACCCAGTACTTC. The chain couples TRBV7-7 to TRBJ2-5; D not resolved. The CDR3 sequence is 14 residues long. Per the germline V gene, CDR1 is SSHAT and CDR2 is FNYEAQ (reference sequence).